These 16 T cell receptor beta chains came from one sample sequenced in a study of blood T cell repertoires in COVID-19. Sequencing used immunoSEQ multiplex PCR; TCRdb keeps in-frame clones, though not all of them. Among over 350,000 clones listed, approximately 90% were seen once. The sequenced material came from peripheral blood. These TCRs come from a woman younger than 45 with active or convalescent COVID-19.

This clone was recorded only once. CDR3 sequence reads: CASNPSGTYEQYF. As DNA, the CDR3 is TGTGCCAGCAATCCTAGCGGGACCTACGAGCAGTACTTC. The rearrangement links TRBV2 to TRBJ2-7; TRBD2 aligns across 9 bases. The CDR3 covers 13 residues. J gave up 2 bases and V 7 bases, and 3 bases lay outside the gene matches. Germline CDR1 reads SNHLY; CDR2 reads FYNNEI.

As to this clone: This likely traces to a read error, being one base from a far larger clone. CDR3 DNA: TGTGCCAGCAGCCTTAGCTCCTACGAGCAGTACTTC. Translated, it gives CASSLSSYEQYF. The chain couples TRBV3-1 (or the pseudogene TRBV3-2) to TRBJ2-7, with D uncertain. The CDR3 extends over 12 amino acids. V lost 4 bases, J lost 0 bases, and 4 bases lay in between. Germline-derived CDR1 and CDR2 are LGHDT and YNNKEL (reference sequence).

The genes are TRBV6-4 and TRBJ1-1, with no clear D. Deletions cut 6 bases from V and 4 bases from J, with 12 bases between. Germline V gene lookup returns CDR1 MRHNA and CDR2 SNTAGT. The CDR3 length is 13 residues. CDR3 protein: CASSQTRRTEAFF. The CDR3 nucleotides are TGTGCCAGCAGCCAGACAAGACGCACTGAAGCTTTCTTT.

The gene calls are TRBV3-1 (or the pseudogene TRBV3-2) and TRBJ2-7; TRBD2 matches 7 bases. The J segment lost 3 bases and the V segment lost 0 bases, leaving 5 bases of the junction unmatched. Looked up from germline, CDR1 is LGHDT and CDR2 is YNNKEL (reference sequence). CDR3 length: 15 residues. The CDR3: CASSQELGLFYEQYF. CDR3 sequence (DNA): TGTGCCAGCAGCCAAGAACTGGGACTATTCTACGAGCAGTACTTC.

The chain combines TRBV11-2 with TRBJ1-3; 10 nucleotides line up with TRBD1. The CDR3 spans 19 residues. Germline CDR1 SGHAT, CDR2 FQNNGV. J was trimmed by 2 bases and V by 2 bases; bases with no gene match: 12. Here the CDR3 DNA reads TGTGCCAGCAGCTTAAGTTATCCGGGACAGGGGATCACTGGAAACACCATATATTTT. Amino acid sequence: CASSLSYPGQGITGNTIYF.

The chain has TRBV9 and TRBJ2-4, with 7 bases identical to TRBD2. V gave up 4 bases and J gave up 9 bases; unmatched junction bases: 16. The germline CDR1 and CDR2 sequences are SGDLS and YYNGEE. CDR3 length equals 16 residues. CDR3 region: CASSPDAAGAVSIQYF. The CDR3 DNA reads as TGTGCCAGCAGCCCGGATGCCGCGGGAGCGGTTAGCATTCAGTACTTC.

V and J are TRBV10-1 and TRBJ2-1; 14 positions agree with TRBD2. The CDR3 is made up of 14 amino acids. Germline V CDR1 and CDR2: WNHNN, SYGVQD (reference sequence). Germline trimming cut 6 bases from V and 11 bases from J; bases unmatched to any gene: 6. The CDR3 here is CASRGGTSGSQQFF. For the CDR3, the DNA is TGCGCCAGCAGGGGGGGGACTAGCGGGAGCCAGCAGTTCTTC.

V is TRBV19 and J is TRBJ1-1; D uncertain. Germline loops: CDR1 LNHDA, CDR2 SQIVND (reference sequence). V was pared by 3 bases and J by 4 bases, with 12 bases between. This CDR3 has 14 residues. The CDR3 region is CASSISPGATEAFF. As DNA, the CDR3 is TGTGCCAGTAGTATCTCTCCAGGCGCCACTGAAGCTTTCTTT.

The rearrangement links TRBV7-2 to TRBJ1-2; D perhaps matches TRBD1 (5 bases). V gave up 1 base and J gave up 3 bases, with 12 bases separating them. The germline gives CDR1 SGHTA, CDR2 FQGNSA. The CDR3 covers 15 residues. In DNA, the CDR3 is TGTGCCAGCAGCTTAGATGGGGGGAGGTACTATGGCTACACCTTC. This translates into CASSLDGGRYYGYTF.

V and J are TRBV10-3 and TRBJ1-3; D call uncertain. The CDR3 has 15 residues. Trimming removed 4 bases from V and 0 bases from J, with 10 bases in between. CDR1 and CDR2 (germline): ENHRY, SYGVKD. The CDR3 bases are TGTGCCATCAGTGCGACTGTGCGCTCTGGAAACACCATATATTTT. Protein: CAISATVRSGNTIYF.

A note on this clone: Other DNA sequences in this specimen translate into the identical CDR3. The chain employs TRBV5-1 and TRBJ1-2; TRBD1 might be the D (5 bases). Germline V gene sequence: CDR1 SGHRS, CDR2 YFSETQ. The V end was cut by 2 bases, the J end by 5 bases, with 10 bases between. The length of the CDR3 is 13 residues. The chain's CDR3 is CASSFGTAYGYTF. The CDR3 nucleotides read TGCGCCAGCAGCTTCGGGACTGCTTATGGCTACACCTTC. The variable domain in full, with the rest retrieved from reference TRBV5-1 and TRBJ1-2, is KAGVTQTPRYLIKTRGQQVTLSCSPISGHRSVSWYQQTPGQGLQFLFEYFSETQRNKGNFPGRFSGRQFSNSRSEMNVSTLELGDSALYLCASSFGTAYGYTFGSGTRLTVV.

This chain links TRBV10-1 with TRBJ2-3; TRBD1 matches at 11 bases. Germline V gene sequence: CDR1 WNHNN, CDR2 SYGVQD (reference sequence). Trimming cost V 4 bases and J 6 bases; bases outside gene matches: 6. The CDR3 is 15 residues long. DNA of the CDR3: TGCGCCAGCAGTGGGGGACAGGGGGGTTTGGATACGCAGTATTTT. It encodes CASSGGQGGLDTQYF.

This chain joins TRBV4-1 and TRBJ2-1, with 10 bases lining up with TRBD2. CDR3 size: 16 residues. V dropped 0 bases and J dropped 1; count of bases not matched to a gene: 0. The germline V gene has CDR1 MGHRA and CDR2 YSYEKL. The CDR3 nucleotides are TGCGCCAGCAGCCAAGAAGCGGGAGGGTCCTACAATGAGCAGTTCTTC. Its protein product is CASSQEAGGSYNEQFF.

CDR3 coding DNA: TGTGCCAGCAGTGAATATTCCGGGAGCACCCTCCACTTT. This codes for CASSEYSGSTLHF. The chain joins TRBV25-1 to TRBJ1-6; D gene ambiguous. Germline CDR1 is MGHDK and CDR2 is SYGVNS. CDR3 length equals 13 residues. The V end was cut by 0 bases, the J end by 14 bases, with 11 bases between.

The chain carries TRBV27 and TRBJ2-7; D not certain. The germline V and J ends were trimmed by 2 bases and 3 bases, with 8 bases remaining between them. There are 13 residues in the CDR3. The V gene's germline CDR1 is MNHEY and CDR2 SMNVEV (reference sequence). CDR3 DNA: TGTGCCAGCAGTTTAGGAGCTTTCTACGAGCAGTACTTC. Translated, it gives CASSLGAFYEQYF.

The V and J genes are TRBV5-5 and TRBJ1-1, with 10 nucleotides matching TRBD1. Germline loops: CDR1 SGHKS, CDR2 YYEKEE (reference sequence). The CDR3 extends over 14 amino acids. The V gene end was trimmed by 4 bases and the J gene end by 12 bases; junction bases not matched to a gene: 12. CDR3 amino acids: CASSLGQGPRITFF. The CDR3 DNA is TGTGCCAGCAGCCTGGGACAGGGGCCCCGAATTACTTTCTTT.